Following are 30 T cell receptor beta chains from one sample sequenced in a study of T cell repertoires in cytomegalovirus infection. One entry per CDR3 protein results from TCRdb running MiXCR on the reads. This table holds 480,000 or so distinct CDR3 sequences, roughly 12% found once. The source material was PBMCs. Receptors originate from a human donor in good health (CMV status not recorded). Some clones in this sample may be carry-over from other donors' samples.

In this sample, this clonotype turned up many times. The rearrangement joins TRBV7-6 to TRBJ1-4; 10 bases match TRBD1. Trimming cost V 2 bases and J 4 bases; bases outside gene matches: 10. The CDR3 extends over 18 amino acids. The germline V gene encodes CDR1 SGHVS and CDR2 FNYEAQ. CDR3: CASSLPPGQGLRNEKLFF. CDR3 coding DNA: TGTGCCAGCAGCTTACCGCCGGGACAGGGGCTTCGTAATGAAAAACTGTTTTTT. Variable domain in full (rest from reference TRBV7-6 and TRBJ1-4): GAGVSQSPRYKVTKRGQDVALRCDPISGHVSLYWYRQALGQGPEFLTYFNYEAQQDKSGLPNDRFSAERPEGSISTLTIQRTEQRDSAMYRCASSLPPGQGLRNEKLFFGSGTQLSVL.

This clonotype was seen ten or more times. The chain carries TRBV11-1 and TRBJ2-7, with 8 bases fitting TRBD1. This CDR3 has 14 amino acids. Trimming removed 5 bases from V and 2 bases from J; junction bases left unmatched: 5. Germline V gene data show CDR1 as SGHAT and CDR2 as FQDESV (reference sequence). The CDR3: CASSPTGGTYEQYF. The CDR3 nucleotides are TGTGCCAGCAGCCCTACAGGGGGGACCTACGAGCAGTACTTC.

This clonotype was recorded many times. This chain connects TRBV7-9 to TRBJ1-6; 7 bases map to TRBD1. The CDR3 runs to 17 residues. V gave up 0 bases and J gave up 6 bases; unmatched junction bases: 8. Germline CDR1 SEHNR, CDR2 FQNEAQ (reference sequence). The CDR3 reads CASSLARDSLSNSPLHF. The DNA for the CDR3 is TGTGCCAGCAGCTTAGCGAGGGACAGCTTATCTAATTCACCCCTCCACTTT.

In the case of this clonotype: At one of its ends the junction is not consistent with the germline gene, which may arise from a read error. The gene calls are TRBV6-6 and TRBJ1-5; maybe TRBD1 (5 bases). The germline V gene has CDR1 MNHNY and CDR2 SVGAGI (reference sequence). The CDR3 contains 14 residues. The CDR3 coding sequence is TGTGCCGGCAGTTCCTTCGGGGGGGATCAGCCCCAGCATTTT. Protein sequence: CAGSSFGGDQPQHF.

This clonotype showed up many times. The chain links TRBV6-5 to TRBJ2-1; 7 bases are shared with TRBD1. The ends lost 2 bases at V and 7 bases at J; junction bases unmatched: 5. CDR3 length: 14 amino acids. CDR1 and CDR2 (germline): MNHEY, SVGAGI. CDR3 in DNA: TGTGCCAGCAGTTACGACAGGGAAGGAAATGAGCAGTTCTTC. It yields the protein CASSYDREGNEQFF.

This clonotype was observed a few times. This chain links TRBV30 with TRBJ2-4, with 10 bases fitting TRBD2. V shed 0 bases and J 0 bases; nucleotides not matched to a gene: 8. Germline V gene sequence: CDR1 GTSNPN, CDR2 SVGIG (reference sequence). This CDR3 has 18 residues. The CDR3 region has the DNA TGTGCCTGGAGTGTACTAGCGGGGAATTTTATAGCCAAAAACATTCAGTACTTC. Protein sequence: CAWSVLAGNFIAKNIQYF.

The rearrangement links TRBV2 to TRBJ1-1; weak D call: TRBD1 (5 bases). The CDR3 is 11 residues long. Germline V lookup: CDR1 SNHLY, CDR2 FYNNEI. V lost 9 bases, J lost 10 bases, and 15 bases lay in between. As DNA, the CDR3 is TGTGCCAGTGGGGGAGAGGGACTAGCTTTCTTT. This codes for CASGGEGLAFF.

The chain combines TRBV12-3 or TRBV12-4 with TRBJ2-7; D perhaps matches TRBD2 (7 bases). V lost 6 bases and J lost 4, with 16 bases in between. This CDR3 has 14 residues. The chain's CDR3 is CASRGAGAGYEQYF. As DNA, the CDR3 is TGTGCCAGCAGGGGGGCGGGGGCGGGGTACGAGCAGTACTTC.

This clonotype appeared many times. The chain joins TRBV7-8 to TRBJ2-1, with a possible D match to TRBD1 (6 bases). V was trimmed by 3 bases and J by 7 bases, leaving 10 bases between them. From germline, CDR1 is SGHVS and CDR2 FQNEAQ. CDR3 length: 13 residues. CDR3 protein: CASSLDRVNEQFF. The CDR3 bases are TGTGCCAGCAGCTTGGACAGAGTAAATGAGCAGTTCTTC.

This clonotype was seen at least ten times. The CDR3: CASRAGTTLSYEQYF. CDR3 sequence (DNA): TGTGCCAGCAGAGCCGGGACCACCCTCTCCTACGAGCAGTACTTC. This sequence joins TRBV6-1 and TRBJ2-7, with D perhaps assigned TRBD1 or TRBD2 (5 bases each). With 6 bases removed from V and 0 bases from J, the gap between germline ends came to 15 bases. Germline loops: CDR1 MNHNS, CDR2 SASEGT. The CDR3 is 15 amino acids.

This clonotype showed up many times. In nucleotides, the CDR3 is TGTGCCAGCAGCTCCCGGACGTCGACGGGGGACCCTGAAGCTTTCTTT. Translation gives CASSSRTSTGDPEAFF. V usage is TRBV7-2 and J usage is TRBJ1-1; D might be TRBD1 (5 bases). The CDR3 extends over 16 amino acids. Germline assignment: CDR1 SGHTA and CDR2 FQGNSA. The germline V and J ends were trimmed by 4 bases and 6 bases, with 21 bases remaining between them.

This clonotype was found a few times. The chain uses TRBV18 and TRBJ1-5; perhaps TRBD1 as D (6 bases). The CDR3 has 14 residues. The germline CDR1 and CDR2 sequences are KGHSH and LQKENI. V gave up 6 bases and J gave up 9 bases, with 18 bases separating them. Written as DNA, the CDR3 is TGTGCCAGCTCTCTACAGGGCTCCTGGTCGCCCCAGCATTTT. As protein: CASSLQGSWSPQHF.

This clonotype was detected ten times or more. The chain has TRBV28 and TRBJ2-1, with D tentatively TRBD1 (6 bases). The germline V gene encodes CDR1 MDHEN and CDR2 SYDVKM. The CDR3 sequence is 13 residues long. V lost 3 bases and J 8 bases, leaving 11 bases between the germline ends. The CDR3 loop reads CASSLAGDDEQFF. The CDR3 region has the DNA TGTGCCAGCAGTTTGGCAGGGGATGATGAGCAGTTCTTC.

This clonotype was picked up many times. The CDR3 DNA is TGCAGCGTTGAGGGAGCGGAAGGGGGGCAAGAGACCCAGTACTTC. This translates into CSVEGAEGGQETQYF. The rearrangement joins TRBV29-1 to TRBJ2-5, with D possibly called TRBD1 or TRBD2 (6 bases each). The CDR3 extends over 15 amino acids. V lost 3 bases and J lost 2, with 16 bases in between. Germline V gene lookup returns CDR1 SQVTM and CDR2 ANQGSEA.

Ten or more counts support this clonotype. The J gene is TRBJ2-7, the V gene TRBV7-2; no definite D call. Between the trimmed V and J ends, which lost 1 base and 6 bases, there was a span of 10 bases. CDR3 length equals 13 residues. Germline V gene lookup returns CDR1 SGHTA and CDR2 FQGNSA. Written as DNA, the CDR3 is TGTGCCAGCAGCTTAGTAGCCAGCCCCGAGCAGTACTTC. Protein sequence: CASSLVASPEQYF. Full variable domain (remainder filled in from reference TRBV7-2 and TRBJ2-7): GAGVSQSPSNKVTEKGKDVELRCDPISGHTALYWYRQSLGQGLEFLIYFQGNSAPDKSGLPSDRFSAERTGGSVSTLTIQRTQQEDSAVYLCASSLVASPEQYFGPGTRLTVT.

The sample holds many counts of this clonotype. The genes are TRBV12-3 or TRBV12-4 and TRBJ1-5; 7 bases map to TRBD1. This CDR3 region has 16 residues. V gave up 7 bases and J gave up 0 bases; unmatched junction bases: 9. The CDR3 DNA reads as TGTGCCAGCACCCAGGGGGACGGTTATAGCAATCAGCCCCAGCATTTT. This gives the protein CASTQGDGYSNQPQHF.

This clonotype has just a few counts. CDR3 bases: TGTGCCAGCAGACTATCAATGGCGGACGCGAACACCGGGGAGCTGTTTTTT. Protein: CASRLSMADANTGELFF. The V gene is TRBV7-3, the J gene TRBJ2-2; D not certain. This CDR3 contains 17 residues. Per the germline V gene, CDR1 is SGHTA and CDR2 is FQGTGA. Trimming removed 6 bases from V and 0 bases from J, with 17 bases in between.

This clonotype was seen ten or more times. The chain combines TRBV5-4 with TRBJ2-2; D possibly corresponds to TRBD1 (6 bases). V shed 4 bases and J shed 4 bases, with 14 bases lying between them. The CDR3 is 15 residues long. Germline CDR1 and CDR2: SGHNT and YYREEE (reference sequence). The CDR3 sequence: CASSPGQQATGELFF. For the CDR3, the DNA is TGTGCCAGCAGCCCCGGACAGCAGGCCACCGGGGAGCTGTTTTTT.

The sample holds many counts of this clonotype. This chain connects TRBV11-2 to TRBJ1-3; D might be TRBD1 (6 bases). The CDR3 runs to 19 residues. Per germline, CDR1 SGHAT and CDR2 FQNNGV. V was trimmed by 0 bases and J by 4 bases, leaving 22 bases between them. In DNA form, the CDR3 reads TGTGCCAGCAGCTTAGAGCTAGGCCGGACCGGGACAAGAGGAAACACCATATATTTT. Its translation: CASSLELGRTGTRGNTIYF.

Note on this clonotype: The junction and the germline gene differ at one end; a read error may be behind it. The J gene is TRBJ1-2, the V gene TRBV18; D is possibly TRBD1 (5 bases). The CDR3 is made up of 15 amino acids. Germline loops: CDR1 KGHSH, CDR2 LQKENI. CDR3 nucleotides: TGTGCCAGCTCACCTGGGGACCCAGCTAACTATGGCTGCACCTTC. It yields the protein CASSPGDPANYGCTF. The full variable domain, with the rest looked up from reference TRBV18 and TRBJ1-2, is NAGVMQNPRHLVRRRGQEARLRCSPMKGHSHVYWYRQLPEEGLKFMVYLQKENIIDESGMPKERFSAEFPKEGPSILRIQQVVRGDSAAYFCASSPGDPANYGCTFGSGTRLTVV.

This clonotype was counted many times. The chain joins TRBV12-3 or TRBV12-4 to TRBJ1-1; D is unresolved. The CDR3 extends over 13 amino acids. Trimming took 3 bases from V and 5 from J, leaving 10 bases between them. The CDR3 region has the DNA TGTGCCAGCAGTTTCGGCCTACGGACTGAAGCTTTCTTT. It is translated as CASSFGLRTEAFF.

There are many counts of this clonotype. CDR3 loop: CASSYSEATGAEQFF. The CDR3 nucleotides read TGTGCCAGCAGTTACTCGGAAGCGACTGGAGCTGAGCAGTTCTTC. This chain links TRBV6-2 or TRBV6-3 with TRBJ2-1; D gene uncertain. The CDR3 is made up of 15 amino acids. CDR1 and CDR2 (germline): MNHEY, SVGEGT. Trimming took off 0 bases at V and 9 bases at J, with 15 bases between the two ends.

This clonotype was recorded many times. This chain links TRBV7-3 with TRBJ2-3, with 10 bases aligning to TRBD2. Germline loops: CDR1 SGHTA, CDR2 FQGTGA. The ends lost 5 bases at V and 3 bases at J; junction bases unmatched: 5. The CDR3 length is 15 residues. The CDR3 DNA is TGTGCCAGCAGCCAGCGGGGGGGCCTTACAGATACGCAGTATTTT. Translation gives CASSQRGGLTDTQYF.

This clonotype was counted once. The V and J genes are TRBV6-5 and TRBJ2-3; D is uncertain. The CDR3 consists of 12 residues. Trimming cost V 6 bases and J 2 bases, with 6 bases left between them. Germline CDR1 MNHEY, CDR2 SVGAGI. The DNA of the CDR3 is TGTGCCAGCAGACACTACACAGATACGCAGTATTTT. It specifies CASRHYTDTQYF.

This clonotype turned up a few times. V gene TRBV11-2 combines with J gene TRBJ1-3; no clear D gene. The ends were cut back, 3 bases at V and 0 bases at J, with 6 bases in the middle. CDR1 SGHAT and CDR2 FQNNGV come from the germline V gene. The CDR3 has 14 residues. Here the CDR3 DNA reads TGTGCCAGCAGCTTCGAGAGCTCTGGAAACACCATATATTTT. This codes for CASSFESSGNTIYF.

This clonotype has a handful of counts. Relative to the germline gene, one junction end is altered; a read error may explain this. The chain is built from TRBV11-3 and TRBJ2-5; 7 bases map to TRBD2. Germline CDR1 is SGHNT and CDR2 is YENEEA. The length of the CDR3 is 13 residues. The CDR3 coding sequence is TGTGCCAGCACCCCATCCCGCGGGGGACCTTCACACTTC. It translates to CASTPSRGGPSHF.

V usage is TRBV20-1 and J usage is TRBJ2-1, with TRBD1 identical over 8 bases. There are 14 residues in the CDR3. The trim removed 0 bases at V and 10 bases at J, leaving 8 bases unmatched. Germline CDR1 DFQATT, CDR2 SNEGSKA (reference sequence). The CDR3 coding sequence is TGCAGTGCTAGAGATAGATCCGGACAGGGAGAGCAGTTCTTC. Translated, it gives CSARDRSGQGEQFF.

To note about this clonotype: Possible read error: a much larger clone is one base away. The rearrangement uses TRBV11-2 and TRBJ2-3, with D unclear. Germline assignment: CDR1 SGHAT and CDR2 FQNNGV. The CDR3 loop spans 15 amino acids. Between the trimmed V and J ends, which lost 5 bases and 5 bases, there was a span of 17 bases. Written as DNA, the CDR3 is TGTGCCAGCAGCAAAGTGGGTCTTTGGCAAGATACGCAGTATTTT. Translated: CASSKVGLWQDTQYF.

This clonotype was seen only a few times. The chain carries TRBV28 and TRBJ2-5; 7 positions agree with TRBD2. After removal of 5 bases from V and 1 base from J, the junction contained 7 bases not matched to a gene. The germline V gene has CDR1 MDHEN and CDR2 SYDVKM. The CDR3 covers 15 residues. Written as DNA, the CDR3 is TGTGCCAGCAGTCTCTCCCCTAGCGGCCAAGAGACCCAGTACTTC. Protein sequence: CASSLSPSGQETQYF.

This clonotype was picked up many times. The rearrangement joins TRBV27 to TRBJ1-2; D uncertain. This CDR3 comprises 13 residues. V was clipped by 6 bases and J by 2 bases, with 10 bases between them. Looked up from germline, CDR1 is MNHEY and CDR2 is SMNVEV (reference sequence). CDR3 DNA: TGTGCCAGCAGCTCCGACACGAACTATGGCTACACCTTC. Its protein product is CASSSDTNYGYTF.